In its sample, the clone carrying this TCR beta chain was seen a few times. Its target is unknown. This record belongs to a study of identical twins. Using its own MiXCR run on the 5' RACE reads, TCRdb lists one record per CDR3 protein. The sample carries hundreds of thousands of distinct CDR3 sequences, roughly 12% recorded once. Only healthy Caucasians were included as donors. The CDR3 sequence is 13 residues long. Losses at the gene ends were 5 bases for V and 6 bases for J; bases not matched to a gene: 6. Study results and caveats: The abundant beta clonotypes from cord blood had fewer insertions, and memory repertoires had none of this. Rather than following the same donors, the conclusions depended on cross-sectional statistical analysis.

These data were also filed under a second study, of yellow fever vaccine responses in identical twins.

The chain links TRBV12-3 or TRBV12-4 to TRBJ1-1, with TRBD1 matching 7 bases. The TCR originated in a woman between 18 and 30 years old in good health. Sequencing was performed on PBMCs. Here the CDR3 DNA reads TGTGCCAGCAGTCCCGGGGACAGCCCTGAAGCTTTCTTT. Protein product: CASSPGDSPEAFF.